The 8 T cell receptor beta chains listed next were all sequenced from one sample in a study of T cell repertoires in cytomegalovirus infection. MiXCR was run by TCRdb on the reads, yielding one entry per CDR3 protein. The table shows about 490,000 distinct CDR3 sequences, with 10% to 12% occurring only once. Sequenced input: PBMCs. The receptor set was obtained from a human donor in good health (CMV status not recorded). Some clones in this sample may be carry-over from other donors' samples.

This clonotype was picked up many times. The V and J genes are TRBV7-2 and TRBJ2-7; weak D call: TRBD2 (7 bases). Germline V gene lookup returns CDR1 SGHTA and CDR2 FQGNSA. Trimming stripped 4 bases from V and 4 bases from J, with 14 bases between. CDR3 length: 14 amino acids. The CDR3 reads CASSYRVGRYEQYF. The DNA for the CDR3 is TGTGCCAGCAGCTACAGGGTCGGGAGGTACGAGCAGTACTTC.

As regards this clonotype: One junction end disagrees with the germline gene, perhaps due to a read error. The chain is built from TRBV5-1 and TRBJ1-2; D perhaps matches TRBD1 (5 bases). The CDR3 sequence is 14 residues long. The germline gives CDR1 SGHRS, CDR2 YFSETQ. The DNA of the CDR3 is TGCGCCAGCAGCTTAACAGGCAGAGATGATGGCTACGCCTTC. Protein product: CASSLTGRDDGYAF.

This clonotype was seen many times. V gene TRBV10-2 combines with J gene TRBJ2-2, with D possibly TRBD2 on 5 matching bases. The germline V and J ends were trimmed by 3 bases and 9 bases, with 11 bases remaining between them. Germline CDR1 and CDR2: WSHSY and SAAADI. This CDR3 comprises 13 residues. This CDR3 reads CASSEGRGWELFF. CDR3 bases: TGCGCCAGCAGTGAAGGTAGAGGGTGGGAGCTGTTTTTT.

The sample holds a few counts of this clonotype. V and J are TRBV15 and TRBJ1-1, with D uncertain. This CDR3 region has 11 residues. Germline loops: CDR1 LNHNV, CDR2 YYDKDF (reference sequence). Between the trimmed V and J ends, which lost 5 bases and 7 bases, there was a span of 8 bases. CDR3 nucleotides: TGTGCCACCAGCTCGACCTATGAAGCTTTCTTT. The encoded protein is CATSSTYEAFF.

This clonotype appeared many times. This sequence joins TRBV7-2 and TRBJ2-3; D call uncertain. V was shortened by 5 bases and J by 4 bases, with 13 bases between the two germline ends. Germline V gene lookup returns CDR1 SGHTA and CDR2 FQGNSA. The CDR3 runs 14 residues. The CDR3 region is CASSLSLGSDTQYF. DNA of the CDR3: TGTGCCAGCAGCCTTAGTTTGGGATCAGATACGCAGTATTTT.

CDR3 nucleotide sequence: TGTGCCAGCAGCGTAGGGACTAGCGGGGGCTACAATGAGCAGTTCTTC. Its protein product is CASSVGTSGGYNEQFF. The chain combines TRBV9 with TRBJ2-1, with 13 nucleotides matching TRBD2. Germline V CDR1 and CDR2: SGDLS, YYNGEE. Trimming took 0 bases from V and 3 from J; bases not matched to a gene: 0. The CDR3 extends over 16 amino acids.

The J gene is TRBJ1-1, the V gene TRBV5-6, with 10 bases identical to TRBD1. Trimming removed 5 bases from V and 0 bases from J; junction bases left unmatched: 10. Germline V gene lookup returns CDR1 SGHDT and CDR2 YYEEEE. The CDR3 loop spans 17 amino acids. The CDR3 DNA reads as TGTGCCAGCAGTACGACAGGGGGCGCGGAGATGAACACTGAAGCTTTCTTT. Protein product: CASSTTGGAEMNTEAFF.

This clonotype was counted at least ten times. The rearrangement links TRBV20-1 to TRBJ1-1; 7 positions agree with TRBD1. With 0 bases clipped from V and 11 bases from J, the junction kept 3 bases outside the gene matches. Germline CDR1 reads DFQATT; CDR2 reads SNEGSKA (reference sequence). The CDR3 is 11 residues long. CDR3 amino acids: CSARDLRGAFF. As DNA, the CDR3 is TGCAGTGCTAGAGATCTCAGGGGGGCTTTCTTT.